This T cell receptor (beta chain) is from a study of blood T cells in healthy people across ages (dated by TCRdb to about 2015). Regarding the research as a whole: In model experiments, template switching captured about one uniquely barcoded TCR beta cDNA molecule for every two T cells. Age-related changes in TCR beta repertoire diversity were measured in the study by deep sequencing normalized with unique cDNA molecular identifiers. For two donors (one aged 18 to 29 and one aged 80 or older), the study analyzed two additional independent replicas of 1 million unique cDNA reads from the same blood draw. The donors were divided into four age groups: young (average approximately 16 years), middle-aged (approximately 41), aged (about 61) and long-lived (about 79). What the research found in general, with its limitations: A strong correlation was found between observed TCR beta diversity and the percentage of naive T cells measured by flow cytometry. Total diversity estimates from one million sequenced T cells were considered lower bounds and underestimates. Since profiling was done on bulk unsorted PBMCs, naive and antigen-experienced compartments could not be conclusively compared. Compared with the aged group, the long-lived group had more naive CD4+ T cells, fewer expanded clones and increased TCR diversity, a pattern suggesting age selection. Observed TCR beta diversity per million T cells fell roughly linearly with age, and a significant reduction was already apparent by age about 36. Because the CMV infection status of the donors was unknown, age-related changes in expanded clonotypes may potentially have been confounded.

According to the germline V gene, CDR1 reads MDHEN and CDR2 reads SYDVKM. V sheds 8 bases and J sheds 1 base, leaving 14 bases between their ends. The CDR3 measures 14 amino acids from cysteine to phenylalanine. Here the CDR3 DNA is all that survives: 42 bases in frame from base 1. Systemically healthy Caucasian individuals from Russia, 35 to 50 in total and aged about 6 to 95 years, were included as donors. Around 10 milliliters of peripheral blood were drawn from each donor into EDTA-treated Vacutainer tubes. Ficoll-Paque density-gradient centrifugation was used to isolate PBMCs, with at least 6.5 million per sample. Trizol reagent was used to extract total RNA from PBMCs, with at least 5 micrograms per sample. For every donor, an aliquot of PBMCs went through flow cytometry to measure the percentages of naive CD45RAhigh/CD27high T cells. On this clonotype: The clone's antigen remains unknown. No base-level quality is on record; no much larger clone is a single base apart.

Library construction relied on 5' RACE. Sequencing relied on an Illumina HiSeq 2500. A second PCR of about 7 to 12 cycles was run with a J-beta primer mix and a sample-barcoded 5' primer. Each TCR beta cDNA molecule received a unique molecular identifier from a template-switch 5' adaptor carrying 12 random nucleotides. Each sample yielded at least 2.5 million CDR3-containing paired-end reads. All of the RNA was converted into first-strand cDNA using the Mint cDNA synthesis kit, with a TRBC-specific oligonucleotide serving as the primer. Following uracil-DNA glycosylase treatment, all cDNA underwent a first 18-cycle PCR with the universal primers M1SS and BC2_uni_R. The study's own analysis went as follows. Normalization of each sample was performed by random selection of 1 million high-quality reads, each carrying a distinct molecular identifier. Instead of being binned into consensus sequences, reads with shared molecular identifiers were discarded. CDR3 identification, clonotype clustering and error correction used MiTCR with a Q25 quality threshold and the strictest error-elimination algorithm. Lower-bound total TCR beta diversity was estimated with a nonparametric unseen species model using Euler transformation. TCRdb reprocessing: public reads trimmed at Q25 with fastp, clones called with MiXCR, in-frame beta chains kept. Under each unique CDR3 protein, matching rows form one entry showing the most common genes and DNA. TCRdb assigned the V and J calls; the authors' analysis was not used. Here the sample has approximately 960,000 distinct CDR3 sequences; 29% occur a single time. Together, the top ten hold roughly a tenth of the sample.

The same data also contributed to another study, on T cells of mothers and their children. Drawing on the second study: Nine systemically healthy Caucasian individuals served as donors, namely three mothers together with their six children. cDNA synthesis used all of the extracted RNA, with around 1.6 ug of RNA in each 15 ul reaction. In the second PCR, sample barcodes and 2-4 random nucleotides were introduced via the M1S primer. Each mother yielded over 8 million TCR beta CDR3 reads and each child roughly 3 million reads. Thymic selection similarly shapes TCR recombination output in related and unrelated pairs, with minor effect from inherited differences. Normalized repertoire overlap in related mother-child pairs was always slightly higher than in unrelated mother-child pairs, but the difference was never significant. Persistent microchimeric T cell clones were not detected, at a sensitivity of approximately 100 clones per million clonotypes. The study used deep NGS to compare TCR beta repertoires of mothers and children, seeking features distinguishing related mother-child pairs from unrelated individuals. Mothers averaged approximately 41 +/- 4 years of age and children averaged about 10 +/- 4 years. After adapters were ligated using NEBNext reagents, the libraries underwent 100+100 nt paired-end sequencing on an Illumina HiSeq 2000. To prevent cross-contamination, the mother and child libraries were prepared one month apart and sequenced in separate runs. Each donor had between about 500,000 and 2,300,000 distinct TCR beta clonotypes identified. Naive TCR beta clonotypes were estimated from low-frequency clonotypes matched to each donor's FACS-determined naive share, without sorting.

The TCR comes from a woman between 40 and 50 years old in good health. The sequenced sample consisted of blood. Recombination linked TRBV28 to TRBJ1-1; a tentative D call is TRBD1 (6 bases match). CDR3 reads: CASHSPGANTEAFF. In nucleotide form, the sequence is TGTGCCAGCCATTCACCGGGGGCGAACACTGAAGCTTTCTTT.